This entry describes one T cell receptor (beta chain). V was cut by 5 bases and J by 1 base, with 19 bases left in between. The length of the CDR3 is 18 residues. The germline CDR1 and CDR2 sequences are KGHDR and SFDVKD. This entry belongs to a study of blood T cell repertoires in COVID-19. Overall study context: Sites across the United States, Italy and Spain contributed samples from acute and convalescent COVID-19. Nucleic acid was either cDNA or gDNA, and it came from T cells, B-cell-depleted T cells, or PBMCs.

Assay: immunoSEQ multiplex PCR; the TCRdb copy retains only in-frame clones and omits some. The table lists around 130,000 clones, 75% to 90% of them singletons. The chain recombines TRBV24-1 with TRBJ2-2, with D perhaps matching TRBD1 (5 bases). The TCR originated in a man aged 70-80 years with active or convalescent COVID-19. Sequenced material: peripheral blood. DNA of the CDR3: TGTGCCACCAGTGCCTATGGACAATCGTCAAGGAACACCGGGGAGCTGTTTTTT. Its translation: CATSAYGQSSRNTGELFF.